This record concerns one TCR beta chain sequence. The data derive from a study of blood T cell repertoires in COVID-19. The CDR3 contains 15 residues. Germline V gene lookup returns CDR1 MNHEY and CDR2 SMNVEV (reference sequence). V was pared by 0 bases and J by 6 bases, with 12 bases between. Libraries were prepared by immunoSEQ multiplex PCR; TCRdb keeps only in-frame clonotypes and omits some of them. The sample includes 95,000 to 150,000 clones, over 75% of them seen just once. The TCR originated in a man between 50 and 59 years old with acute or convalescent COVID-19. This sequence joins TRBV27 and TRBJ2-1; TRBD1 is a possible D gene (6 bases). Sample: peripheral blood. The CDR3 reads CASSLSQQGFNEQFF. CDR3 nucleotide sequence: TGTGCCAGCAGTTTATCGCAACAGGGCTTCAATGAGCAGTTCTTC.